This passage covers 22 T cell receptor beta chains from one sample sequenced in a study of T cell responses to AZD1222 COVID-19 vaccine. Data came from immunoSEQ multiplex PCR; TCRdb stores just in-frame clones and leaves some out. The profile shows 83,000 or so clones, about 83% of them singletons. The sequencing here drew on peripheral blood, taken on day 0 of AZD1222 vaccination. The receptors shown here come from an adult in good health.

The V gene is TRBV29-1, the J gene TRBJ2-1; 9 bases are shared with TRBD2. The V and J ends lost 4 bases and 0 bases, in that order; junction bases with no gene match: 10. Germline V gene lookup returns CDR1 SQVTM and CDR2 ANQGSEA. The CDR3 consists of 17 residues. The CDR3 DNA follows: TGCAGCGTTGGTTGGCTAGCGGGATTCAGCTCCTACAATGAGCAGTTCTTC. Its translation is CSVGWLAGFSSYNEQFF.

The V and J genes are TRBV28 and TRBJ1-2, with D possibly being TRBD1 (6 bases). Germline V lookup: CDR1 MDHEN, CDR2 SYDVKM. Between the trimmed V and J ends, which lost 4 bases and 8 bases, there was a span of 20 bases. The CDR3 has 15 residues. This CDR3 reads CASSSTGIRTGGYTF. CDR3 sequence (DNA): TGTGCCAGCAGTTCAACAGGGATTCGGACGGGGGGCTACACCTTC.

V and J are TRBV5-4 and TRBJ2-7; D is uncertain. The CDR3 sequence is 11 residues long. With 5 bases removed from V and 3 bases from J, the gap between germline ends came to 6 bases. Germline V lookup: CDR1 SGHNT, CDR2 YYREEE (reference sequence). The CDR3 spells CASSSGYEQYF. In DNA, the CDR3 is TGTGCCAGCAGTTCCGGCTACGAGCAGTACTTC.

The rearrangement uses TRBV28 and TRBJ1-2; 9 bases align to TRBD1. V was pared by 5 bases and J by 5 bases, with 3 bases of the junction left unmatched. This CDR3 contains 13 residues. Germline CDR1 is MDHEN and CDR2 is SYDVKM. For the CDR3, the DNA is TGTGCCAGCAGTCGGGACAGGGAGTATGGCTACACCTTC. Its translation: CASSRDREYGYTF.

The V gene is TRBV6-1, the J gene TRBJ2-2; D possibly matches TRBD1 or TRBD2 (5 bases each). V was cut by 2 bases and J by 5 bases, with 12 bases left in between. Germline V CDR1 and CDR2: MNHNS, SASEGT. The CDR3 runs to 15 residues. In DNA form, the CDR3 reads TGTGCCAGCAGTGAACAGCGCAGGGAGACCGGGGAGCTGTTTTTT. It translates to CASSEQRRETGELFF.

V is TRBV3-1 (or the pseudogene TRBV3-2) and J is TRBJ2-3; 8 bases map to TRBD2. The germline gives CDR1 LGHDT, CDR2 YNNKEL (reference sequence). V dropped 4 bases and J dropped 4; count of bases not matched to a gene: 10. CDR3 length: 16 residues. CDR3 in DNA: TGTGCCAGCAGCCTGGTTCAGCGGGGGACTTCAGATACGCAGTATTTT. Translated: CASSLVQRGTSDTQYF.

V usage is TRBV3-1 (or the pseudogene TRBV3-2) and J usage is TRBJ2-5, with D uncertain. Germline V lookup: CDR1 LGHDT, CDR2 YNNKEL (reference sequence). V lost 0 bases, J lost 7 bases, and 12 bases lay in between. The CDR3 has 14 amino acids. This CDR3 reads CASSQETAPGTQYF. The CDR3, as DNA: TGTGCCAGCAGCCAAGAAACGGCCCCCGGGACCCAGTACTTC.

The V gene is TRBV30, the J gene TRBJ2-5; D gene ambiguous. The germline gives CDR1 GTSNPN, CDR2 SVGIG (reference sequence). The CDR3 has 15 residues. Trimming left V 2 bases short and J 3 bases short, with 16 bases between. CDR3 nucleotide sequence: TGTGCCTGGAGTCGCCGAGGACGGCCAAAAGAGACCCAGTACTTC. It encodes CAWSRRGRPKETQYF.

This clone occurred once. The rearrangement uses TRBV18 and TRBJ2-2; 8 nucleotides match TRBD2. The V gene end was trimmed by 1 base and the J gene end by 0 bases; junction bases not matched to a gene: 4. Germline assignment: CDR1 KGHSH and CDR2 LQKENI. This CDR3 is 17 amino acids long. For the CDR3, the DNA is TGTGCCAGCTCACCACGGGGTAGCGGGGCGAACACCGGGGAGCTGTTTTTT. This codes for CASSPRGSGANTGELFF.

The rearrangement joins TRBV11-3 to TRBJ2-1; 14 positions match TRBD2. Germline V lookup: CDR1 SGHNT, CDR2 YENEEA. The CDR3 consists of 15 residues. V lost 5 bases to trimming and J lost 8 bases; unmatched junction nucleotides: 5. The CDR3 protein is CASSAGLAGVDEQFF. The DNA of the CDR3 is TGTGCCAGCAGCGCGGGACTAGCGGGAGTCGATGAGCAGTTCTTC.

The chain employs TRBV4-1 and TRBJ2-7, with a possible D match to TRBD2 (5 bases). The CDR3 is 15 amino acids. Per germline, CDR1 MGHRA and CDR2 YSYEKL. V lost 1 base to trimming and J lost 6 bases, with 16 bases between them. The CDR3 loop reads CASSQGTYLLAEQYF. The CDR3 DNA reads as TGCGCCAGCAGCCAAGGGACTTACCTCCTGGCCGAGCAGTACTTC.

The chain has TRBV13 and TRBJ1-6; D gene ambiguous. This CDR3 region has 17 residues. Germline values: CDR1 PRHDT, CDR2 FYEKMQ (reference sequence). Trimming stripped 4 bases from V and 9 bases from J, with 22 bases between. The CDR3 DNA sequence: TGTGCCAGCAGCTCCTTCGTTCGGGCATTTCGGGTTTCACCCCTCCACTTT. It encodes CASSSFVRAFRVSPLHF.

V usage is TRBV3-1 (or the pseudogene TRBV3-2) and J usage is TRBJ1-1, with a weak D call TRBD1 (6 bases). There are 14 residues in the CDR3. Germline V lookup: CDR1 LGHDT, CDR2 YNNKEL (reference sequence). Between the trimmed V and J ends, which lost 4 bases and 5 bases, there was a span of 14 bases. The CDR3 loop is CASSLDNRETEAFF. In nucleotides, the CDR3 is TGTGCCAGCAGCCTTGACAACAGGGAGACTGAAGCTTTCTTT.

The V and J genes are TRBV6-6 and TRBJ2-3; 7 positions match TRBD2. Germline loops: CDR1 MNHNY, CDR2 SVGAGI (reference sequence). The CDR3 loop spans 16 amino acids. V shed 2 bases and J 0 bases; nucleotides not matched to a gene: 5. In nucleotides, the CDR3 is TGTGCCAGCAGTTACGGGCCTAGCGGAAGCACAGATACGCAGTATTTT. Its translation is CASSYGPSGSTDTQYF.

The rearrangement joins TRBV5-1 to TRBJ1-1; tentative D call: TRBD1 (6 bases). This CDR3 is built from 15 residues. V lost 4 bases, J lost 5 bases, and 18 bases lay in between. Germline CDR1 and CDR2: SGHRS and YFSETQ. The CDR3 region is CASSPLGGAATEAFF. CDR3 nucleotide sequence: TGCGCCAGCAGCCCCCTGGGGGGGGCAGCGACTGAAGCTTTCTTT.

V gene TRBV19 combines with J gene TRBJ1-5, with a tentative D call TRBD1 (6 bases). The V end lost 6 bases, the J end lost 4 bases, and 13 bases lay between the germline ends. Germline CDR1 and CDR2: LNHDA and SQIVND (reference sequence). This CDR3 region has 14 residues. Here the CDR3 reads CASSIQGQNQPQHF. The CDR3 DNA sequence: TGTGCCAGTAGCATACAGGGTCAGAATCAGCCCCAGCATTTT.

The gene calls are TRBV19 and TRBJ1-1, with no clear D. This CDR3 has 15 residues. Germline lookup yields CDR1 LNHDA and CDR2 SQIVND (reference sequence). Deletions cut 5 bases from V and 3 bases from J, with 16 bases between. DNA for the CDR3: TGTGCCAGTAGTCTCCGATTGGCGATGGACACTGAAGCTTTCTTT. It codes for CASSLRLAMDTEAFF.

V gene TRBV24-1 combines with J gene TRBJ2-1, with 12 bases aligning to TRBD2. Germline trimming cut 11 bases from V and 8 bases from J; bases unmatched to any gene: 18. CDR1 KGHDR and CDR2 SFDVKD come from the germline V gene. The CDR3 is 17 amino acids. Here the CDR3 reads CAIQGGASGRASDEQFF. The CDR3 DNA reads as TGTGCCATTCAAGGTGGGGCTAGCGGGAGGGCATCGGATGAGCAGTTCTTC.

This sequence joins TRBV29-1 and TRBJ2-5; 12 nucleotides line up with TRBD2. Germline V gene sequence: CDR1 SQVTM, CDR2 ANQGSEA. V was pared by 6 bases and J by 4 bases, with 12 bases of the junction left unmatched. The CDR3 loop spans 16 amino acids. In nucleotides, the CDR3 is TGCAGCGTGGCCCTAACTAGCGGGGGGCCGGGAGAGACCCAGTACTTC. It specifies CSVALTSGGPGETQYF. The variable domain in full, completed from reference TRBV29-1 and TRBJ2-5, reads SAVISQKPSRDICQRGTSLTIQCQVDSQVTMMFWYRQQPGQSLTLIATANQGSEATYESGFVIDKFPISRPNLTFSTLTVSNMSPEDSSIYLCSVALTSGGPGETQYFGPGTRLLVL.

This chain links TRBV27 with TRBJ2-1; no firm D call. V dropped 2 bases and J dropped 6 bases, with 5 bases sitting between them. CDR3 length: 12 amino acids. The germline CDR1 and CDR2 sequences are MNHEY and SMNVEV (reference sequence). In nucleotides, the CDR3 is TGTGCCAGCAGTTTACCAGGCAATGAGCAGTTCTTC. Amino acids: CASSLPGNEQFF.

J is TRBJ2-7 and V is TRBV7-2; D unresolved. Germline CDR1 reads SGHTA; CDR2 reads FQGNSA. This CDR3 contains 13 residues. The ends were cut back, 5 bases at V and 7 bases at J, with 15 bases in the middle. The CDR3 is CASSQAPLNEQYF. The CDR3 nucleotides read TGTGCCAGCAGCCAGGCCCCCCTTAATGAGCAGTACTTC.

The genes are TRBV7-2 and TRBJ1-5; no clear D. Germline loops: CDR1 SGHTA, CDR2 FQGNSA. V was trimmed by 2 bases and J by 0 bases, leaving 8 bases between them. The CDR3 contains 15 residues. This chain's CDR3 is CASSLSSYSNQPQHF. In nucleotides, the CDR3 is TGTGCCAGCAGCTTAAGCAGTTATAGCAATCAGCCCCAGCATTTT.